This TCR beta chain derives from a study of control samples from healthy donors and cancer patients. Trimming shortened V by 6 bases and J by 2 bases, and 6 bases separated the two germline ends. The CDR3 loop spans 12 amino acids. Germline CDR1 is MRHNA and CDR2 is SNTAGT. The assay was immunoSEQ multiplex PCR, and TCRdb's table has in-frame clones only and misses some. The sample yields about 250,000 clones, roughly four fifths seen once. The V and J genes are TRBV6-4 and TRBJ2-3, with no clear D. Source material: PBMCs. The TCR comes from a woman aged 60-75 years with lung cancer. CDR3 bases: TGTGCCAGCAGCGTGAACACAGATACGCAGTATTTT. Its translation: CASSVNTDTQYF.